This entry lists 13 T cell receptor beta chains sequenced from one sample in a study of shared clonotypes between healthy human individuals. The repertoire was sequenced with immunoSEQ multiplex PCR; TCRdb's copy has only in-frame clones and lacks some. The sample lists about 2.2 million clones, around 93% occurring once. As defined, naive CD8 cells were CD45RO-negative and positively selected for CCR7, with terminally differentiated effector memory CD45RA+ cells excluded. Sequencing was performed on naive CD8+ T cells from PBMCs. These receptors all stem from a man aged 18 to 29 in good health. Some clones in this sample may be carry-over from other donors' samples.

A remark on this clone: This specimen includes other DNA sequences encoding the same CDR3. CDR3 nucleotide sequence: TGTGCCAGCAGCCAAGATCCTAGCGGGGACTACAATGAGCAGTTCTTC. It translates to CASSQDPSGDYNEQFF. V and J are TRBV4-2 and TRBJ2-1, with 9 bases identical to TRBD2. V trimming: 0 bases; J trimming: 3 bases; junction bases outside the gene matches: 3. CDR3 length: 16 amino acids. Germline CDR1 LGHNA, CDR2 YNFKEQ.

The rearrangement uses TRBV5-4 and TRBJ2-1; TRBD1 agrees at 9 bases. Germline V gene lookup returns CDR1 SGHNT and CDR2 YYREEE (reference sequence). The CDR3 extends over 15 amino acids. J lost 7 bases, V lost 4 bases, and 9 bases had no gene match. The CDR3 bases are TGTGCCAGCAGCAACTTAGGACAGGGGTGGAATGAGCAGTTCTTC. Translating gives CASSNLGQGWNEQFF. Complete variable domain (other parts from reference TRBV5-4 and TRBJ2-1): ETGVTQSPTHLIKTRGQQVTLRCSSQSGHNTVSWYQQALGQGPQFIFQYYREEENGRGNFPPRFSGLQFPNYSSELNVNALELDDSALYLCASSNLGQGWNEQFFGPGTRLTVL.

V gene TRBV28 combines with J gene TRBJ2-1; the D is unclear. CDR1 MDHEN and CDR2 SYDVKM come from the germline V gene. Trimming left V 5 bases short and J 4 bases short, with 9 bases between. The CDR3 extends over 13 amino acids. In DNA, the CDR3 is TGTGCCAGCAGTCCGTATACTTACAATGAGCAGTTCTTC. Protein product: CASSPYTYNEQFF. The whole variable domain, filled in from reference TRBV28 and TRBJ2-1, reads DVKVTQSSRYLVKRTGEKVFLECVQDMDHENMFWYRQDPGLGLRLIYFSYDVKMKEKGDIPEGYSVSREKKERFSLILESASTNQTSMYLCASSPYTYNEQFFGPGTRLTVL.

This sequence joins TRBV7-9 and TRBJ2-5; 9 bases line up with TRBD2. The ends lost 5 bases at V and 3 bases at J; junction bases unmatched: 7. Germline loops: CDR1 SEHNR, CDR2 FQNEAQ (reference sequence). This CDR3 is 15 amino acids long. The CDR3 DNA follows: TGTGCCAGCAGCGAGACTAGCGGAGCAAAAGAGACCCAGTACTTC. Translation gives CASSETSGAKETQYF.

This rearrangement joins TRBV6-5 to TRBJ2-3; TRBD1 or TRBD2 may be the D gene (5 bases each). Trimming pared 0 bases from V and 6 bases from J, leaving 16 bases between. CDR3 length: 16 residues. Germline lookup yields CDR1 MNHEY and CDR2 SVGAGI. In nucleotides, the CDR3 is TGTGCCAGCAGTTACTCGAGTCGGGGCCTTAGGGATACGCAGTATTTT. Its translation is CASSYSSRGLRDTQYF.

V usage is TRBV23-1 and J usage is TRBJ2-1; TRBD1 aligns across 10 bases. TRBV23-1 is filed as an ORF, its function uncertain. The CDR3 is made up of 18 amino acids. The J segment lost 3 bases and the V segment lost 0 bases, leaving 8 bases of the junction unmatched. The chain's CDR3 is CASSQSQSGQGVYNEQFF. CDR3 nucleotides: TGCGCCAGCAGTCAATCGCAGTCAGGACAGGGGGTCTACAATGAGCAGTTCTTC.

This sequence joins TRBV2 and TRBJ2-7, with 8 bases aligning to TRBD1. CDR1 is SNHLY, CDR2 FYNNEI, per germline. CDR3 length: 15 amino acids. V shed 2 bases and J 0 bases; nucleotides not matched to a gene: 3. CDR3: CASSEFRGHSYEQYF. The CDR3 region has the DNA TGTGCCAGCAGTGAATTCAGGGGGCACTCCTACGAGCAGTACTTC.

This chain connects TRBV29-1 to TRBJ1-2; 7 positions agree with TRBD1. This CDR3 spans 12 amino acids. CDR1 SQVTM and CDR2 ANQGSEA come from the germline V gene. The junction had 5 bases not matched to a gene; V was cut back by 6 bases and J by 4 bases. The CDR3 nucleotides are TGCAGCGTGGCCGGGACAGCCTATGGCTACACCTTC. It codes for CSVAGTAYGYTF.

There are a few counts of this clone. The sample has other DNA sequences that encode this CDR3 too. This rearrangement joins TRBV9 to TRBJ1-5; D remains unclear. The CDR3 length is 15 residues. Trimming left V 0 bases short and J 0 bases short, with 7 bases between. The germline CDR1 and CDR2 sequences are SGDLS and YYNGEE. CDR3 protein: CASSVAGNSNQPQHF. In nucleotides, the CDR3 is TGTGCCAGCAGCGTAGCCGGGAATAGCAATCAGCCCCAGCATTTT.

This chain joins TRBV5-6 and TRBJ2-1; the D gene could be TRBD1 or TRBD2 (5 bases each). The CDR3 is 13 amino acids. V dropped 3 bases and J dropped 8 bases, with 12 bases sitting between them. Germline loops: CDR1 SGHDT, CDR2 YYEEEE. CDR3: CASSWGRGDEQFF. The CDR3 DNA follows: TGTGCCAGCAGCTGGGGGAGAGGTGATGAGCAGTTCTTC. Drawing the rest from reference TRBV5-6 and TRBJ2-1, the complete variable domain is DAGVTQSPTHLIKTRGQQVTLRCSPKSGHDTVSWYQQALGQGPQFIFQYYEEEERQRGNFPDRFSGHQFPNYSSELNVNALLLGDSALYLCASSWGRGDEQFFGPGTRLTVL.

The CDR3 loop is CASSDRIRFGGELFF. The CDR3, as DNA: TGTGCCAGCAGTGATAGGATCCGCTTTGGCGGGGAGCTGTTTTTT. The V and J genes are TRBV6-1 and TRBJ2-2; D uncertain. The germline CDR1 and CDR2 sequences are MNHNS and SASEGT. The V gene lost 3 bases and the J gene lost 7 bases, with 15 bases spanning the gap. The CDR3 consists of 15 residues.

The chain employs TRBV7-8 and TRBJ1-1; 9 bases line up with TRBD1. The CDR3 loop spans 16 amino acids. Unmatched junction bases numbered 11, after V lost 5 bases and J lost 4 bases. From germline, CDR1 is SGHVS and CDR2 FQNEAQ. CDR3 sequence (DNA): TGTGCCAGCAGCGGACTTCCGGGACAGGGAGCCACTGAAGCTTTCTTT. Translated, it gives CASSGLPGQGATEAFF. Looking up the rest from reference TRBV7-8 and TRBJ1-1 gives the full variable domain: GAGVSQSPRYKVAKRGQDVALRCDPISGHVSLFWYQQALGQGPEFLTYFQNEAQLDKSGLPSDRFFAERPEGSVSTLKIQRTQQEDSAVYLCASSGLPGQGATEAFFGQGTRLTVV.

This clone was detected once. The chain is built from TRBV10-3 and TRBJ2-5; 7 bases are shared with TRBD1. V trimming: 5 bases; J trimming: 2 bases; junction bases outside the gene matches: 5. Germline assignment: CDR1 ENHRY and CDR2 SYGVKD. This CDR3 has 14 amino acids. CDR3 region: CAISKTGTQETQYF. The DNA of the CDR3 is TGTGCCATCAGTAAGACAGGGACACAAGAGACCCAGTACTTC.